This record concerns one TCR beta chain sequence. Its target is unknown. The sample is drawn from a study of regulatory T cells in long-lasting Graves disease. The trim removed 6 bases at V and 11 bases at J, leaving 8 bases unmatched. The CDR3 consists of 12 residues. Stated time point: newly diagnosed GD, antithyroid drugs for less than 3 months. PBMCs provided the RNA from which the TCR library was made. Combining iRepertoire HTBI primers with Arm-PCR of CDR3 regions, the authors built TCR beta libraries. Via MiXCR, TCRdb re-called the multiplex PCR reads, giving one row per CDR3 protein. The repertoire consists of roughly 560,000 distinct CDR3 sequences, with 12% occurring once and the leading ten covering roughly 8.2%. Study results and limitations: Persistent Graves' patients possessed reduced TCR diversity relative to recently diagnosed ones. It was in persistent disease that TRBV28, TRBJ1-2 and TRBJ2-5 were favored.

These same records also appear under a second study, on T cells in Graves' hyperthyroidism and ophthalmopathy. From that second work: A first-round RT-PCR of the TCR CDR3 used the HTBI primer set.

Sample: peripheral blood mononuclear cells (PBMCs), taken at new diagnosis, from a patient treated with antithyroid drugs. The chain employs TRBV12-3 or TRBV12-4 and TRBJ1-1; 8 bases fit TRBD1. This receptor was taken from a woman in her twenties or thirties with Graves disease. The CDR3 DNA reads TGTGCCAGCAGACCGGACAGGGAAGACGCTTTCTTT. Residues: CASRPDREDAFF.